The 14 T cell receptor beta chains below come from one sample, sequenced in a study of OX40 agonist ivuxolimab in advanced cancers. Generated by immunoSEQ multiplex PCR, the TCRdb table keeps only in-frame clones and is missing some. The profile shows tens of thousands of clones, around nine tenths of them singletons. The sample was CD4+ or CD8+ T cells sorted from blood, taken in a trial of the OX40 agonist ivuxolimab. All receptors derive from an adult with an advanced solid tumor such as melanoma, head and neck, liver or kidney cancer.

V gene TRBV11-3 combines with J gene TRBJ1-1; unclear D gene. This CDR3 is 13 amino acids long. CDR1 and CDR2 (germline): SGHNT, YENEEA. V lost 2 bases, J lost 5 bases, and 9 bases lay in between. The DNA of the CDR3 is TGTGCCAGCAGCTTAAATAAGTGGACTGAAGCTTTCTTT. It is translated as CASSLNKWTEAFF.

V usage is TRBV5-1 and J usage is TRBJ2-1; 9 nucleotides align to TRBD2. The V and J ends lost 6 bases and 9 bases, in that order; junction bases with no gene match: 16. The CDR3 covers 16 residues. In germline, CDR1 is SGHRS, CDR2 YFSETQ. CDR3 residues: CASTGASGTRPGEQFF. In DNA form, the CDR3 reads TGCGCCAGCACAGGGGCTAGCGGGACCCGCCCGGGTGAGCAGTTCTTC.

The chain has TRBV19 and TRBJ1-5; D call uncertain. Germline V gives CDR1 LNHDA, CDR2 SQIVND (reference sequence). This CDR3 contains 12 residues. V gave up 10 bases and J gave up 6 bases, with 13 bases separating them. CDR3 DNA sequence: TGTGCCACCCGGACGGAGGGTCAGCCCCAGCATTTT. Translated, it gives CATRTEGQPQHF.

V gene TRBV7-6 combines with J gene TRBJ2-1; 8 bases map to TRBD2. CDR1 SGHVS and CDR2 FNYEAQ come from the germline V gene. V shed 5 bases, J shed 8 bases, and the junction held 17 bases outside the gene matches. The CDR3 has 17 amino acids. The CDR3 region has the DNA TGTGCCAGCAGCCAATACCTCCTGCGAGTAGCGGGGTATGAGCAGTTCTTC. Translating it yields CASSQYLLRVAGYEQFF.

V gene TRBV7-2 combines with J gene TRBJ2-3; tentatively, D is TRBD2 (5 bases). The CDR3 contains 13 residues. V lost 5 bases, J lost 14 bases, and 20 bases lay in between. Germline V gene lookup returns CDR1 SGHTA and CDR2 FQGNSA. The CDR3 is CASSPFIAEAVYF. The CDR3 nucleotides read TGTGCCAGCAGCCCGTTTATCGCGGAGGCGGTGTATTTT.

The CDR3 nucleotides read TGTGCCAGCAGTTACTCAAGACAGGGATCTAACTATGGCTACACCTTC. As protein: CASSYSRQGSNYGYTF. The chain carries TRBV6-5 and TRBJ1-2, with 7 bases lining up with TRBD1. The CDR3 loop spans 16 amino acids. V lost 0 bases and J lost 0; bases outside the gene matches: 4. Germline CDR1 reads MNHEY; CDR2 reads SVGAGI.

The chain is built from TRBV6-6 and TRBJ2-7; TRBD2 aligns across 10 bases. With V trimmed by 6 bases and J by 0 bases, 5 bases remained unmatched. The germline V gene encodes CDR1 MNHNY and CDR2 SVGAGI (reference sequence). The CDR3 runs to 15 residues. The CDR3 spells CASRIAGGSSYEQYF. CDR3 coding DNA: TGTGCCAGCAGAATAGCGGGAGGCAGCTCCTACGAGCAGTACTTC.

The chain carries TRBV7-9 and TRBJ2-1; 10 bases fit TRBD2. Germline V gene sequence: CDR1 SEHNR, CDR2 FQNEAQ (reference sequence). This CDR3 is built from 17 residues. J was trimmed by 2 bases and V by 5 bases; bases with no gene match: 9. The CDR3 DNA sequence: TGTGCCAGCAGCCCGGGGGTCCTAGCGGGGGCCTACAATGAGCAGTTCTTC. It is translated as CASSPGVLAGAYNEQFF.

The chain has TRBV5-1 and TRBJ2-1; 8 bases are shared with TRBD1. Germline trimming cut 0 bases from V and 7 bases from J; bases unmatched to any gene: 12. CDR1 is SGHRS and CDR2 is YFSETQ in the germline V gene. The CDR3 covers 17 residues. The CDR3, as DNA: TGCGCCAGCAGCTTGGCCGTCGGACAGGGTAGAGGAAATGAGCAGTTCTTC. Its translation is CASSLAVGQGRGNEQFF.

V gene TRBV4-3 combines with J gene TRBJ1-1; no definite D call. The CDR3 is 14 amino acids. Germline V gene data show CDR1 as LGHNA and CDR2 as YSLEER. V dropped 1 base and J dropped 2 bases, with 8 bases sitting between them. CDR3 loop: CASSQGGYNTEAFF. For the CDR3, the DNA is TGCGCCAGCAGCCAAGGAGGGTACAACACTGAAGCTTTCTTT.

The genes are TRBV19 and TRBJ2-3; maybe TRBD1 (5 bases). With 3 bases removed from V and 2 bases from J, the gap between germline ends came to 9 bases. Germline V lookup: CDR1 LNHDA, CDR2 SQIVND (reference sequence). This CDR3 region has 14 residues. Here the CDR3 DNA reads TGTGCCAGTAGTATTAGGGGAAACACAGATACGCAGTATTTT. It encodes CASSIRGNTDTQYF.

This chain joins TRBV19 and TRBJ1-5; D perhaps matches TRBD1 (6 bases). V lost 6 bases and J lost 6, with 18 bases in between. The CDR3 is made up of 15 amino acids. Germline V gives CDR1 LNHDA, CDR2 SQIVND (reference sequence). The CDR3 sequence is CASSHRGGSGQPQHF. For the CDR3, the DNA is TGTGCCAGTAGCCATAGGGGGGGATCGGGTCAGCCCCAGCATTTT.

The chain uses TRBV5-1 and TRBJ1-1; D is unclear. This CDR3 contains 12 residues. V gave up 5 bases and J gave up 2 bases, with 7 bases separating them. CDR1 is SGHRS, CDR2 YFSETQ, per germline. The CDR3 sequence: CASRSANTEAFF. The CDR3 bases are TGCGCCAGCAGGTCTGCCAACACTGAAGCTTTCTTT.

This clone was seen a few times. CDR3 sequence (DNA): TGTGCCAGCAGTTTGTCACTGGGGGGCTCGGGGCAGCCCCAGCATTTT. Amino acids: CASSLSLGGSGQPQHF. V usage is TRBV28 and J usage is TRBJ1-5; D is perhaps TRBD1 (6 bases). The CDR3 extends over 16 amino acids. The V gene's germline CDR1 is MDHEN and CDR2 SYDVKM. Trimming stripped 3 bases from V and 7 bases from J, with 19 bases between.